Below, 32 T cell receptor beta chains from the same sample are listed, as sequenced in a study of human T cells and chemical hapten exposure. One entry per CDR3 protein, called by TCRdb with MiXCR from the RACE reads. The sample consists of roughly 380,000 distinct CDR3 sequences, 4% to 5.5% of them appearing once. Time point of the sample: patch test 1, 2 weeks after DPC sensitization. The treatment denotes: therapeutic diphenylcyclopropenone sensitization with weekly scalp DPC. The sample here was whole blood, taken in connection with sensitization to the hapten diphenylcyclopropenone (DPC). The receptors were sampled from a woman aged 45-65 years with alopecia areata. Some clones in this sample may be carry-over from other donors' samples.

This clonotype was observed at least ten times. CDR3 nucleotide sequence: TGCGCCAGCAGCTTGTCGAGCGGGGTGTCGTCGGTGGCCCAGTACTTC. It translates to CASSLSSGVSSVAQYF. This sequence joins TRBV5-1 and TRBJ2-5; 7 bases align to TRBD2. J gave up 9 bases and V 1 base, and 15 bases lay outside the gene matches. This CDR3 is built from 16 residues. The V gene's germline CDR1 is SGHRS and CDR2 YFSETQ. Looking up the rest from reference TRBV5-1 and TRBJ2-5 gives the full variable domain: KAGVTQTPRYLIKTRGQQVTLSCSPISGHRSVSWYQQTPGQGLQFLFEYFSETQRNKGNFPGRFSGRQFSNSRSEMNVSTLELGDSALYLCASSLSSGVSSVAQYFGPGTRLLVL.

The table lists this clonotype with many counts. V is TRBV3-1 and J is TRBJ2-7; D is unclear. Trimming cost V 1 base and J 7 bases, with 5 bases left between them. Germline-derived CDR1 and CDR2 are LGHDT and YNNKEL (reference sequence). This CDR3 region has 11 residues. Here the CDR3 DNA reads TGTGCCAGCAGCCAAGTAAAGGAGCAGTACTTC. Protein: CASSQVKEQYF.

The gene calls are TRBV10-3 and TRBJ1-1; no definite D call. CDR3 length: 13 residues. Deletions cut 8 bases from V and 4 bases from J, with 14 bases between. In germline, CDR1 is ENHRY, CDR2 SYGVKD. CDR3 in DNA: TGTGCCATCGGCACCTTATCGGGCACTGAAGCTTTCTTT. It specifies CAIGTLSGTEAFF.

This clonotype was detected ten times or more. The chain has TRBV27 and TRBJ2-3, with D maybe TRBD2 (6 bases). Germline CDR1 is MNHEY and CDR2 is SMNVEV (reference sequence). V was trimmed by 8 bases and J by 3 bases, leaving 12 bases between them. The CDR3 runs 13 residues. The CDR3 spells CASSTGGTDTQYF. The CDR3 nucleotides read TGTGCCAGCTCCACTGGAGGGACAGATACGCAGTATTTT.

V is TRBV30 and J is TRBJ2-3, with no clear D. CDR1 GTSNPN and CDR2 SVGIG come from the germline V gene (reference sequence). The CDR3 loop spans 12 amino acids. Deletions cut 5 bases from V and 5 bases from J, with 11 bases between. The CDR3 spells CAWGRNRDTQYF. As DNA, the CDR3 is TGTGCCTGGGGCCGGAATAGAGATACGCAGTATTTT.

This clonotype was counted only a few times. The V call is TRBV29-1, the J call TRBJ2-1; D is unresolved. Germline V gene sequence: CDR1 SQVTM, CDR2 ANQGSEA. Trimming left V 7 bases short and J 0 bases short, with 22 bases between. The CDR3 runs to 17 residues. The CDR3 here is CSAYNPAMRSSYNEQFF. CDR3 in DNA: TGCAGCGCCTATAACCCCGCGATGCGGAGCTCCTACAATGAGCAGTTCTTC.

This clonotype turned up a few times. The chain is built from TRBV14 and TRBJ1-1, with D hard to call. Germline CDR1 reads SGHDN; CDR2 reads FVKESK. Trimming stripped 5 bases from V and 4 bases from J, with 5 bases between. The CDR3 extends over 11 amino acids. As DNA, the CDR3 is TGTGCCAGCAGCACCAGCACTGAAGCTTTCTTT. Translating gives CASSTSTEAFF.

This clonotype was counted many times. The V gene is TRBV12-3 or TRBV12-4, the J gene TRBJ2-1; 11 bases line up with TRBD2. V lost 6 bases to trimming and J lost 2 bases; unmatched junction nucleotides: 12. The CDR3 totals 18 residues. In DNA form, the CDR3 reads TGTGCCAGCAGCCTCCATATACTAGCGGGAGACACCTACAATGAGCAGTTCTTC. Encoded protein: CASSLHILAGDTYNEQFF.

Ten or more counts support this clonotype. This chain joins TRBV4-2 and TRBJ2-3; the match to TRBD2 covers 8 bases. This CDR3 comprises 14 residues. The germline V gene encodes CDR1 LGHNA and CDR2 YNFKEQ. V was pared by 5 bases and J by 6 bases, with 7 bases of the junction left unmatched. The CDR3: CASSTTSEEDTQYF. CDR3 nucleotides: TGTGCCAGCAGCACGACTAGCGAAGAGGATACGCAGTATTTT.

This clonotype was recorded at least ten times. An end of the junction does not agree with germline; a read error may underlie this. CDR3 amino acids: CASSPLKEPTVF. The CDR3 nucleotides read TGTGCCAGCAGCCCACTTAAGGAACCAACCGTCTTT. V is TRBV3-1 and J is TRBJ1-1; D gene ambiguous. This CDR3 has 12 amino acids. Germline values: CDR1 LGHDT, CDR2 YNNKEL (reference sequence).

About this clonotype: This may be a read error, as it is one base from a much larger clone. This sequence joins TRBV29-1 and TRBJ2-2; 8 bases map to TRBD1. Germline-derived CDR1 and CDR2 are SQVTM and ANQGSEA. The CDR3 totals 13 residues. The CDR3: CSVGQANTGELSF. As DNA, the CDR3 is TGCAGCGTGGGACAGGCGAACACCGGGGAGCTGTCTTTT.

Only a few counts were recorded for this clonotype. The gene calls are TRBV6-2 or TRBV6-3 and TRBJ2-1; TRBD1 matches 8 bases. The CDR3 has 14 residues. Germline assignment: CDR1 MNHEY and CDR2 SVGEGT. The J segment lost 2 bases and the V segment lost 6 bases, leaving 3 bases of the junction unmatched. Here the CDR3 DNA reads TGTGCCAGCAGGAGGACAGGGCCCTACAATGAGCAGTTCTTC. This encodes CASRRTGPYNEQFF.

This clonotype turned up a few times. The J gene is TRBJ1-5, the V gene TRBV12-3 or TRBV12-4, with D hard to call. V was trimmed by 2 bases and J by 0 bases, leaving 8 bases between them. CDR3 length equals 15 residues. CDR3 coding DNA: TGTGCCAGCAGTTTAAGTGGAAATAGCAATCAGCCCCAGCATTTT. This sequence encodes CASSLSGNSNQPQHF.

This clonotype was recorded at least ten times. This chain uses TRBV20-1 with TRBJ2-7, with 12 bases that match TRBD2. V lost 7 bases, J lost 5 bases, and 12 bases stayed unmatched. Germline V lookup: CDR1 DFQATT, CDR2 SNEGSKA (reference sequence). CDR3 size: 15 residues. In nucleotides, the CDR3 is TGCAGTGGCTCGGACGCTAGCGGGAGGGGACACGAGCAGTACTTC. Encoded protein: CSGSDASGRGHEQYF.

At least ten counts were recorded for this clonotype. The chain links TRBV19 to TRBJ2-2; 8 bases fit TRBD2. The CDR3 covers 16 residues. Germline CDR1 LNHDA, CDR2 SQIVND (reference sequence). The V segment lost 5 bases and the J segment 2 bases; nucleotides outside the gene matches: 7. The CDR3 bases are TGTGCCAGTAGTTTAAGACTAGCGCCTAACACCGGGGAGCTGTTTTTT. Amino acid sequence: CASSLRLAPNTGELFF.

This chain links TRBV7-8 with TRBJ1-1; 9 positions match TRBD1. The CDR3 has 15 amino acids. With 2 bases clipped from V and 7 bases from J, the junction kept 8 bases outside the gene matches. Germline values: CDR1 SGHVS, CDR2 FQNEAQ. The CDR3 reads CASSLLDRGNGEAFF. The CDR3 DNA follows: TGTGCCAGCAGCTTATTAGACAGGGGGAATGGTGAAGCTTTCTTT.

The table lists this clonotype with many counts. The rearrangement uses TRBV2 and TRBJ2-3; the match to TRBD2 covers 7 bases. Germline loops: CDR1 SNHLY, CDR2 FYNNEI. The CDR3 totals 15 residues. Unmatched junction bases numbered 12, after V lost 10 bases and J lost 2 bases. As DNA, the CDR3 is TGTGCCACCCGGGGGGTGGTCTCTCCCACAGATACGCAGTATTTT. Residues: CATRGVVSPTDTQYF. Full variable domain (remainder filled in from reference TRBV2 and TRBJ2-3): EPEVTQTPSHQVTQMGQEVILRCVPISNHLYFYWYRQILGQKVEFLVSFYNNEISEKSEIFDDQFSVERPDGSNFTLKIRSTKLEDSAMYFCATRGVVSPTDTQYFGPGTRLTVL.

This clonotype was observed many times. J is TRBJ2-2 and V is TRBV27, with a tentative D call TRBD2 (5 bases). The CDR3 extends over 14 amino acids. Between the trimmed V and J ends, which lost 5 bases and 0 bases, there was a span of 7 bases. Looked up from germline, CDR1 is MNHEY and CDR2 is SMNVEV (reference sequence). Here the CDR3 DNA reads TGTGCCAGCAGTGCGGGCCCGAACACCGGGGAGCTGTTTTTT. It codes for CASSAGPNTGELFF.

This sequence joins TRBV9 and TRBJ1-4, with 7 bases aligning to TRBD1. Trimming at V came to 2 bases and at J to 3 bases, leaving 7 bases not matched to a gene. The V gene's germline CDR1 is SGDLS and CDR2 YYNGEE. This CDR3 spans 16 amino acids. In DNA form, the CDR3 reads TGTGCCAGCAGCGTTACCACCGGGACAGCTAATGAAAAACTGTTTTTT. It specifies CASSVTTGTANEKLFF.

This clonotype was picked up many times. The rearrangement uses TRBV20-1 and TRBJ2-3, with unresolved D. The CDR3 runs to 16 residues. Germline lookup yields CDR1 DFQATT and CDR2 SNEGSKA (reference sequence). Trimming pared 5 bases from V and 1 base from J, leaving 19 bases between. This CDR3 is CSAQKTRSIGTDTQYF. The DNA of the CDR3 is TGCAGTGCTCAGAAAACCCGGTCCATCGGCACAGATACGCAGTATTTT.

This clonotype was counted a few times. This chain joins TRBV5-1 and TRBJ1-6, with D tentatively TRBD1 (5 bases). The CDR3 length is 15 residues. Germline V CDR1 and CDR2: SGHRS, YFSETQ. Trimming took off 0 bases at V and 9 bases at J, with 13 bases between the two ends. CDR3 amino acids: CASSLEGAGGSPLHF. In nucleotides, the CDR3 is TGCGCCAGCAGCTTGGAAGGTGCCGGGGGTTCACCCCTCCACTTT.

The chain recombines TRBV3-1 with TRBJ2-3; 13 bases fit TRBD2. The length of the CDR3 is 17 residues. Per germline, CDR1 LGHDT and CDR2 YNNKEL (reference sequence). V lost 5 bases and J lost 3; bases outside the gene matches: 8. The CDR3 loop reads CASSSGPGLAGTDTQYF. Here the CDR3 DNA reads TGTGCCAGCAGCTCCGGACCGGGACTAGCGGGGACAGATACGCAGTATTTT.

The rearrangement joins TRBV24-1 to TRBJ1-5; tentatively, D is TRBD1 (5 bases). The CDR3 consists of 16 residues. V lost 5 bases and J lost 7, with 20 bases in between. Germline-derived CDR1 and CDR2 are KGHDR and SFDVKD. The CDR3 reads CATSANTDSLRQPQHF. The CDR3 DNA sequence: TGTGCCACCAGTGCCAACACCGACAGTTTAAGGCAGCCCCAGCATTTT.

This chain links TRBV20-1 with TRBJ2-1; TRBD1 is a possible D gene (5 bases). Germline V gene lookup returns CDR1 DFQATT and CDR2 SNEGSKA (reference sequence). This CDR3 has 15 amino acids. V shed 6 bases and J shed 0 bases, with 15 bases lying between them. The CDR3 reads CSAKAWGDSYNEQFF. CDR3 DNA sequence: TGCAGTGCAAAGGCATGGGGCGACTCCTACAATGAGCAGTTCTTC.

Ten or more counts support this clonotype. J is TRBJ2-1 and V is TRBV12-3 or TRBV12-4; 9 bases agree with TRBD2. The CDR3 is 15 residues long. After removal of 5 bases from V and 7 bases from J, the junction contained 9 bases not matched to a gene. CDR3 in amino acids: CASSPGASGINEQFF. The CDR3 region has the DNA TGTGCCAGCAGTCCCGGTGCTAGCGGGATAAATGAGCAGTTCTTC.

V and J are TRBV7-9 and TRBJ1-2, with TRBD1 matching 10 bases. Trimming at V came to 6 bases and at J to 5 bases, leaving 6 bases not matched to a gene. This CDR3 has 14 amino acids. Looked up from germline, CDR1 is SEHNR and CDR2 is FQNEAQ (reference sequence). The CDR3 sequence is CASRGTGEGYGYTF. The CDR3 nucleotides are TGTGCCAGCAGGGGGACAGGGGAAGGATATGGCTACACCTTC.

This clonotype was observed many times. The chain is built from TRBV4-1 and TRBJ1-1, with D unclear. The CDR3 contains 13 residues. Looked up from germline, CDR1 is MGHRA and CDR2 is YSYEKL. V dropped 3 bases and J dropped 6 bases, with 11 bases sitting between them. The CDR3 nucleotides read TGCGCCAGCAGCCATGGTGGTAGCGCTGAAGCTTTCTTT. Translating gives CASSHGGSAEAFF.

This clonotype appeared many times. The chain uses TRBV6-6 and TRBJ1-6; TRBD1 is a possible D gene (5 bases). Between the trimmed V and J ends, which lost 5 bases and 7 bases, there was a span of 18 bases. The length of the CDR3 is 16 residues. CDR1 and CDR2 (germline): MNHNY, SVGAGI (reference sequence). The CDR3, as DNA: TGTGCCAGCAGTGCCCTGGGCAGGGACGGGAATTCACCCCTCCACTTT. Its translation is CASSALGRDGNSPLHF.

In its sample, this clonotype was seen a few times. CDR3 residues: CSARDPGHRFYGYTF. CDR3 sequence (DNA): TGCAGTGCTAGAGACCCGGGACACCGCTTCTATGGCTACACCTTC. This chain links TRBV20-1 with TRBJ1-2, with a tentative D call TRBD1 (6 bases). The CDR3 is 15 residues long. Germline V gene data show CDR1 as DFQATT and CDR2 as SNEGSKA (reference sequence). V lost 0 bases, J lost 4 bases, and 15 bases lay in between.

This clonotype has a count of ten or more. V and J are TRBV4-1 and TRBJ1-4, with no clear D. The CDR3 covers 12 residues. V was trimmed by 1 base and J by 8 bases, leaving 5 bases between them. Germline V gene sequence: CDR1 MGHRA, CDR2 YSYEKL. The CDR3, as DNA: TGCGCCAGCAGCCAAGGAGGAGAAAAACTGTTTTTT. Its protein is CASSQGGEKLFF.

The chain joins TRBV2 to TRBJ2-3; D is undetermined. Trimming left V 1 base short and J 6 bases short, with 8 bases between. In germline, CDR1 is SNHLY, CDR2 FYNNEI. The CDR3 contains 13 residues. The CDR3 region has the DNA TGTGCCAGCAGTGAAGTAGCCGGCGATACGCAGTATTTT. It yields the protein CASSEVAGDTQYF.

The chain combines TRBV20-1 with TRBJ2-3; 9 bases line up with TRBD2. V dropped 4 bases and J dropped 1; count of bases not matched to a gene: 6. This CDR3 is built from 15 residues. Germline values: CDR1 DFQATT, CDR2 SNEGSKA (reference sequence). This CDR3 is CSATRLAGRTDTQYF. The CDR3 DNA sequence: TGCAGTGCTACGAGGCTAGCGGGGCGCACAGATACGCAGTATTTT.